This TCR beta chain was sequenced for a study of T cell responses to AZD1222 COVID-19 vaccine. CDR3 length: 13 residues. The germline V gene has CDR1 SGHNT and CDR2 YYREEE (reference sequence). V lost 3 bases and J 3 bases, leaving 10 bases between the germline ends. Using immunoSEQ multiplex PCR, the repertoire was profiled, and TCRdb retains in-frame clones only, with some absent. The sample holds approximately 190,000 clones, 93% seen once. This clonotype was sampled from an adult who received the AZD1222 COVID-19 vaccine. The specimen comprised peripheral blood, sampled 28 days after the second AZD1222 dose. This chain uses TRBV5-4 with TRBJ2-7; D call uncertain. The CDR3 sequence: CASSYAGYYEQYF. The CDR3 DNA reads as TGTGCCAGCAGCTACGCAGGATACTACGAGCAGTACTTC.